This T cell receptor beta chain was profiled in a study of blood T cell repertoires in COVID-19. Across the study: T cells, B-cell-depleted T cells, or PBMCs supplied cDNA or gDNA.

Original handling: Reference gene primer amplification gave nucleated cell count estimates. Some clones are missing from TCRdb's copy, which holds only in-frame ones; the method was immunoSEQ multiplex PCR. V and J calls and clone size are as listed in that table; D and trimming were resolved from the DNA. The sample comprises 200,000 or so clones, approximately 86% of which are singletons, and 3.5% to 4.5% rests with the top ten. The sample taken for sequencing was PBMCs or T cells enriched from blood (not recorded which). The receptor was derived from a woman between 40 and 50 years old with acute COVID-19.

CDR3 in amino acids: CASSPAAGNTEAFF. CDR3 nucleotide sequence: TGTGCCAGCTCCCCCGCCGCCGGTAACACTGAAGCTTTCTTT. The chain employs TRBV2 and TRBJ1-1, with D uncertain. Trimming left V 8 bases short and J 2 bases short, with 15 bases between. This CDR3 contains 14 residues. CDR1 SNHLY and CDR2 FYNNEI come from the germline V gene.